The clone carrying this T cell receptor beta chain showed up many times. As yet, its antigen is unknown. These data originate in a study of human T cells and chemical hapten exposure. TCRdb re-analysed the RACE reads in MiXCR, keeping a single row per CDR3 protein. The repertoire consists of around 75,000 distinct CDR3 sequences, with about 11% occurring once and the leading ten covering 3.5% to 4.5%. Time point here: patch test 1, 2 weeks after DPC sensitization. The treatment: therapeutic diphenylcyclopropenone sensitization with weekly scalp DPC. Study outcomes and limitations: Expanded TCRs clustered into significantly more large CDR3 similarity groups than controls, the analysis revealed.

Source: whole blood, taken in connection with sensitization to the hapten diphenylcyclopropenone (DPC). The sequence was obtained from a woman aged 55-69 years with alopecia areata. Some clones in this sample may be carry-over from other donors' samples.

The CDR3: CASSHSLRGIGYGYTF. The CDR3 coding sequence is TGTGCCAGCAGCCATTCGCTCAGGGGAATAGGATATGGCTACACCTTC. The chain recombines TRBV9 with TRBJ1-2; the D gene is possibly TRBD1 (6 bases). Germline V lookup: CDR1 SGDLS, CDR2 YYNGEE. V was clipped by 4 bases and J by 5 bases, with 21 bases between them. The CDR3 sequence is 16 residues long.